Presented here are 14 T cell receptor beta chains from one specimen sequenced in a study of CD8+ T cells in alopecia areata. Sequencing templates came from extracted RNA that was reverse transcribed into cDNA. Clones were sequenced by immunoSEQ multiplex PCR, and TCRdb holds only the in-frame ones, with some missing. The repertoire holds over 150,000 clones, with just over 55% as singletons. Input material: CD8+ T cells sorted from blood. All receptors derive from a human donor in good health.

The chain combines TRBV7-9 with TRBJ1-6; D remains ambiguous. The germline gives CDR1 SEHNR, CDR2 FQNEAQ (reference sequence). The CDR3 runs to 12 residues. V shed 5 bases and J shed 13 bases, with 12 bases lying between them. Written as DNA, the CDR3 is TGTGCCAGCAGCCGACTGGAAAGTCCCCTCCACTTT. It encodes CASSRLESPLHF.

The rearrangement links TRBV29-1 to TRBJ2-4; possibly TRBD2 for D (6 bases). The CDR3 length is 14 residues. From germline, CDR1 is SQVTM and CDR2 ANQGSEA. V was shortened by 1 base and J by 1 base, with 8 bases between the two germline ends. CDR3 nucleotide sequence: TGCAGCGTTGAAGGGGAGGAGGCCAAAAACATTCAGTACTTC. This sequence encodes CSVEGEEAKNIQYF.

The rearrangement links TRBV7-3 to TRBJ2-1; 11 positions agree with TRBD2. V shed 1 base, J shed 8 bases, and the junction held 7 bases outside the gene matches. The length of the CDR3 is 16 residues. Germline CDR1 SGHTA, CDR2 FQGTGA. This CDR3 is CASSLIGLAGIDEQFF. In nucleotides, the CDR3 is TGTGCCAGCAGCTTAATTGGACTAGCGGGCATCGATGAGCAGTTCTTC.

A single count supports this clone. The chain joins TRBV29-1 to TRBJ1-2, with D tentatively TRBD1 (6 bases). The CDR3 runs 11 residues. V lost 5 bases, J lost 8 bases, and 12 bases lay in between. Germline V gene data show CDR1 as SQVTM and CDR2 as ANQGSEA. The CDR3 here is CSVRGGGGYTF. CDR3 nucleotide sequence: TGCAGCGTTAGGGGGGGAGGCGGCTACACCTTC.

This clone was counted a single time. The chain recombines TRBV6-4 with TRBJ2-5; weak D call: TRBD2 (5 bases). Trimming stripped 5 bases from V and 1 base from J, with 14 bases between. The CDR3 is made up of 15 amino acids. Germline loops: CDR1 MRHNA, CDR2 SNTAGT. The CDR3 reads CASSPIPGSQETQYF. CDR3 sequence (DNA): TGTGCCAGCAGTCCCATCCCGGGGTCCCAAGAGACCCAGTACTTC.

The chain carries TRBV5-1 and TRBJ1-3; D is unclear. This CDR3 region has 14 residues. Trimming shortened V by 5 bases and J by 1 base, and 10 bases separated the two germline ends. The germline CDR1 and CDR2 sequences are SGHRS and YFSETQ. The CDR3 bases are TGCGCCAGCAGTTCGTCGATATCTGGAAACACCATATATTTT. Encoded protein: CASSSSISGNTIYF.

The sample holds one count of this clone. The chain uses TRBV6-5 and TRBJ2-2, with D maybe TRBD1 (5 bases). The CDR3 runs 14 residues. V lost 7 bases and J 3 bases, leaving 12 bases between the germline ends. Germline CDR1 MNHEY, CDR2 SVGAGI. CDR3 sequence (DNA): TGTGCCAGCATGGGGCAGACTTACACCGGGGAGCTGTTTTTT. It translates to CASMGQTYTGELFF.

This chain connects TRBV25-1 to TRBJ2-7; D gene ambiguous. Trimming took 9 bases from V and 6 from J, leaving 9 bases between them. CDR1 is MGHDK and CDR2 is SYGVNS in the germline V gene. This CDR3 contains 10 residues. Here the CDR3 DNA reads TGTGCCAGTGGGTTTCGCGAGCAGTACTTC. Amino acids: CASGFREQYF.

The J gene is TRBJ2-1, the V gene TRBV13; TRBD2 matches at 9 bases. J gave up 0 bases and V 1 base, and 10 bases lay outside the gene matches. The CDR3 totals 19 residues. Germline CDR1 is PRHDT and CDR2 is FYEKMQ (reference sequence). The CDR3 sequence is CASSLAASGDVSSYNEQFF. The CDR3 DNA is TGTGCCAGCAGCTTAGCGGCTAGCGGGGACGTCAGCTCCTACAATGAGCAGTTCTTC.

The CDR3 here is CASSERRTGNNEQFF. The CDR3 nucleotides read TGTGCCAGCAGTGAAAGGAGGACTGGGAACAATGAGCAGTTCTTC. This chain connects TRBV2 to TRBJ2-1, with D possibly being TRBD2 (5 bases). V gave up 2 bases and J gave up 5 bases, with 13 bases separating them. CDR1 and CDR2 (germline): SNHLY, FYNNEI. This CDR3 has 15 amino acids.

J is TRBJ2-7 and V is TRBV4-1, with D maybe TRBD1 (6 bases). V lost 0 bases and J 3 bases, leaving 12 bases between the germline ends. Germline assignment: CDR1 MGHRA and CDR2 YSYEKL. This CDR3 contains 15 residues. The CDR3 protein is CASSQDGKGGYEQYF. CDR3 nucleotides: TGCGCCAGCAGCCAAGATGGGAAAGGGGGCTACGAGCAGTACTTC.

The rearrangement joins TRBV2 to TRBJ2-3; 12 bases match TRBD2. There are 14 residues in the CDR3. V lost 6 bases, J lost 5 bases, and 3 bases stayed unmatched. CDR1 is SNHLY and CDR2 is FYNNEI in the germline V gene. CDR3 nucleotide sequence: TGTGCCAGCAGGCTAGCGGGGGGGCGAGATACGCAGTATTTT. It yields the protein CASRLAGGRDTQYF.

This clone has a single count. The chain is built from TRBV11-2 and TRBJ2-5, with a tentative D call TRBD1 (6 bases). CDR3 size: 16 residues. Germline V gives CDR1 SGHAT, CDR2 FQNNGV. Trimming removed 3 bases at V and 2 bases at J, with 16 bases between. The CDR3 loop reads CASSLETGSGQETQYF. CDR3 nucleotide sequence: TGTGCCAGCAGCTTGGAAACAGGGTCGGGTCAAGAGACCCAGTACTTC.

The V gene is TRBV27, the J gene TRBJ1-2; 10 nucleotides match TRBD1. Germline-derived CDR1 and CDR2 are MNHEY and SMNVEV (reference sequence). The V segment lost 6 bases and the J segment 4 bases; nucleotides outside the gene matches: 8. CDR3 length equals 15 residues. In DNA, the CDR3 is TGTGCCAGCAGCCTAGGGACAGGGGTTGGCTATGGCTACACCTTC. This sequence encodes CASSLGTGVGYGYTF.